This TCR beta chain came from a study of cytomegalovirus exposure and HLA in healthy donors. Study-level findings and limits: A link between a missense DCLRE1C variant and TCR beta V- and J-gene trimming emerged from a later analysis. TCR beta sequences reportedly predicted most subjects' HLA-A and HLA-B alleles accurately. A later analysis showed TCR association rates differing by HLA locus, peaking at DRB1 and lowest at HLA-C.

The primer mix had 60 Vbeta and 13 Jbeta primers. Data came from immunoSEQ multiplex PCR; TCRdb stores just in-frame clones and leaves some out. The repertoire holds over 80,000 clones, with 65% to 80% as singletons. The CDR3 has 12 residues. Germline values: CDR1 KGHSH, CDR2 LQKENI. As concerns this clone: Its antigen remains unidentified. One end of the junction varies from germline; a read error may be responsible.

The TCR sequence derives from a woman under 30 in good health and CMV-seropositive. Sequenced: PBMCs. V gene TRBV18 combines with J gene TRBJ2-1; 11 bases agree with TRBD2. The CDR3 nucleotides are TGTGCCAGCTCACCACCGGGACTAGCGGTCGTCTTC. It encodes CASSPPGLAVVF.